These 7 T cell receptor beta chains were sequenced from one sample in a study of human T cells and chemical hapten exposure. Specified time point: pre-sensitization, week 0. Treatment given: therapeutic diphenylcyclopropenone sensitization with weekly scalp DPC. TCRdb re-called the RACE reads through MiXCR, storing one row per CDR3 protein. The data hold roughly 380,000 distinct CDR3 sequences, with around 5.5% observed a single time. Sample: whole blood, taken in connection with sensitization to the hapten diphenylcyclopropenone (DPC). The receptor source for this set is a woman between 45 and 60 years old with alopecia areata. Some clones in this sample may be carry-over from other donors' samples.

This clonotype was observed at least ten times. The V call is TRBV12-3 or TRBV12-4, the J call TRBJ2-7; unclear D gene. V was cut by 0 bases and J by 3 bases, with 6 bases left in between. The CDR3 spans 13 residues. The CDR3 coding sequence is TGTGCCAGCAGTTTAGCCGCCAACTACGAGCAGTACTTC. This sequence encodes CASSLAANYEQYF.

This clonotype appeared many times. The chain carries TRBV12-3 or TRBV12-4 and TRBJ1-1; a possible D gene is TRBD1 (5 bases). V was pared by 4 bases and J by 0 bases, with 9 bases between. The CDR3 length is 14 residues. The CDR3 spells CASSSGTLNTEAFF. The CDR3 coding sequence is TGTGCCAGCAGTTCCGGGACGTTGAACACTGAAGCTTTCTTT.

This clonotype was detected a few times. The chain joins TRBV5-1 to TRBJ2-5; either TRBD1 or TRBD2 may supply D (5 bases each). This CDR3 region has 16 residues. V shed 4 bases and J shed 0 bases, with 16 bases lying between them. The germline V gene encodes CDR1 SGHRS and CDR2 YFSETQ. The CDR3 region is CASSNIAGAYQETQYF. Here the CDR3 DNA reads TGCGCCAGCAGCAATATAGCCGGGGCTTACCAAGAGACCCAGTACTTC. Together with reference TRBV5-1 and TRBJ2-5, the CDR3 gives the full variable domain: KAGVTQTPRYLIKTRGQQVTLSCSPISGHRSVSWYQQTPGQGLQFLFEYFSETQRNKGNFPGRFSGRQFSNSRSEMNVSTLELGDSALYLCASSNIAGAYQETQYFGPGTRLLVL.

Many counts were recorded for this clonotype. The chain carries TRBV29-1 and TRBJ2-2; D is undetermined. The germline V and J ends were trimmed by 6 bases and 7 bases, with 12 bases remaining between them. The CDR3 runs 12 residues. The V gene's germline CDR1 is SQVTM and CDR2 ANQGSEA. CDR3 DNA: TGCAGCGTCGCTACTACTCGCGGGGAGCTGTTTTTT. Translating gives CSVATTRGELFF.

This clonotype was counted at least ten times. V usage is TRBV13 and J usage is TRBJ2-2; TRBD1 might be the D (5 bases). This CDR3 is built from 14 residues. Deletions cut 4 bases from V and 1 base from J, with 7 bases between. Germline V gene data show CDR1 as PRHDT and CDR2 as FYEKMQ (reference sequence). CDR3 region: CASSSGQNTGELFF. The CDR3 DNA is TGTGCCAGCAGCTCTGGACAGAACACCGGGGAGCTGTTTTTT.

This clonotype occurred many times. This chain joins TRBV27 and TRBJ2-1, with TRBD1 matching 7 bases. V trimming: 4 bases; J trimming: 3 bases; junction bases outside the gene matches: 12. CDR1 and CDR2 (germline): MNHEY, SMNVEV (reference sequence). This CDR3 spans 17 amino acids. The CDR3 nucleotides are TGTGCCAGCAGTTCATTTCAACAGGGGAACAACTACAATGAGCAGTTCTTC. It codes for CASSSFQQGNNYNEQFF.

Many counts were recorded for this clonotype. This chain joins TRBV2 and TRBJ2-5, with D perhaps given as TRBD1 or TRBD2 (5 bases each). Per the germline V gene, CDR1 is SNHLY and CDR2 is FYNNEI. CDR3 length: 15 residues. The V and J ends lost 0 bases and 7 bases respectively, with 15 bases between them. The CDR3 sequence: CASSEAGRGTGTQYF. CDR3 DNA: TGTGCCAGCAGTGAAGCCGGACGTGGGACGGGGACCCAGTACTTC.